Listed below are T cell receptor beta chains from one sample, sequenced in a study of patients and donors after allogeneic stem cell transplantation. TCRdb ran MiXCR on the RT-PCR reads and lists one entry per CDR3 protein. The sample has approximately 210,000 distinct CDR3 sequences; around two fifths are singletons. The material sequenced was blood, either unsorted or a sorted T cell fraction (not recorded which). Receptors originate from a human donor who was either an allogeneic HSCT recipient or a stem cell or donor lymphocyte infusion donor (not recorded which). It is not recorded whose cells these are; they may come from a transplant donor. Both conserved end residues are part of each CDR3. Fields, in order: clone size, D gene, V gene, J gene, CDR3 protein, CDR3 DNA. D genes are given only for firm matches. Clone size is shown for a subset of rows, as once, few, many or a class of expanded clone.

>few|.|TRBV3-1|TRBJ2-3
CASSFSGTLSTDTQYF
TGTGCCAGCAGCTTCTCCGGGACCCTTAGCACAGATACGCAGTATTTT
>few|.|TRBV12-3/TRBV12-4|TRBJ1-1
CASSAGVPSSEAFF
TGTGCCAGCAGCGCAGGGGTACCCTCGAGTGAAGCTTTCTTT
>.|.|TRBV20-1|TRBJ1-4
CSASRSGNPHEKLFF
TGCAGTGCTAGTCGTAGTGGGAACCCCCATGAAAAACTGTTTTTT
>few|.|TRBV7-9|TRBJ1-1
CASSLEGATARAFF
TGTGCCAGCAGCTTGGAAGGGGCCACCGCTCGAGCTTTCTTT
>few|.|TRBV10-3|TRBJ1-1
CAISDEADTEAFF
TGTGCCATCAGTGACGAGGCGGACACTGAAGCTTTCTTT
>.|.|TRBV12-3/TRBV12-4|TRBJ1-5
CASSLSDQPQHF
TGTGCCAGCAGTTTGTCAGATCAGCCCCAGCATTTT
>.|.|TRBV4-1|TRBJ1-2
CASSQDPKRGNNYGYTF
TGCGCCAGCAGCCAAGATCCGAAAAGGGGCAATAACTATGGCTACACCTTC
>.|.|TRBV5-1|TRBJ2-5
CASSTGTQETQYF
TGCGCCAGCAGTACCGGGACGCAAGAGACCCAGTACTTC
>few|.|TRBV7-2|TRBJ1-3
CASSFPGNTIYF
TGTGCCAGCAGCTTCCCGGGAAACACCATATATTTT
>few|TRBD1|TRBV20-1|TRBJ1-6
CSARGTGTNNSPLHF
TGCAGTGCTAGAGGGACAGGGACCAATAATTCACCCCTCCACTTT
>once|.|TRBV9|TRBJ1-1
CASSVGLRGRLNTEAFF
TGTGCCAGCAGCGTAGGTCTCAGAGGCAGACTGAACACTGAAGCTTTCTTT
>.|.|TRBV6-2/TRBV6-3|TRBJ2-7
CASSYAGEYEQYF
TGTGCCAGCAGTTACGCCGGAGAGTACGAGCAGTACTTC
>.|.|TRBV20-1|TRBJ1-1
CSARVQGRRTEAFF
TGCAGTGCTAGAGTGCAGGGGAGGAGAACTGAAGCTTTCTTT
>few|TRBD1|TRBV10-3|TRBJ1-6
CAISPNSGGQNNSPLHF
TGTGCCATCAGCCCAAATTCGGGGGGACAGAATAATTCACCCCTCCACTTT
>.|TRBD1|TRBV29-1|TRBJ1-1
CSIPDRGRAFF
TGCAGCATCCCGGACAGGGGGCGAGCTTTCTTT
>few|TRBD2|TRBV27|TRBJ2-7
CASTETSGSYEQYF
TGTGCCAGCACTGAAACTAGCGGGAGCTACGAGCAGTACTTC
>.|.|TRBV28|TRBJ2-5
CASSSGLIGETQYF
TGTGCCAGCAGTTCCGGACTTATAGGGGAGACCCAGTACTTC
>.|TRBD1|TRBV5-6|TRBJ1-1
CASSPVTGKTEAFF
TGTGCCAGCAGCCCTGTGACAGGGAAGACTGAAGCTTTCTTT
>.|TRBD2|TRBV10-3|TRBJ2-5
CAISPGASGTQETQYF
TGTGCCATCAGTCCAGGGGCTAGCGGGACACAAGAGACCCAGTACTTC
>few|TRBD1|TRBV14|TRBJ1-1
CASSLGTGVPNTEAFF
TGTGCCAGCAGCCTCGGGACAGGGGTACCGAACACTGAAGCTTTCTTT
>.|TRBD1|TRBV9|TRBJ2-7
CASSVVGWGQSSYEQYF
TGTGCCAGCAGCGTAGTAGGATGGGGACAGAGCTCCTACGAGCAGTACTTC
>few|.|TRBV18|TRBJ2-1
CASSPGRGVDEQFF
TGTGCCAGCTCACCAGGGAGAGGGGTTGATGAGCAGTTCTTC
>few|.|TRBV7-2|TRBJ1-1
CASSDLGRVGGTEAFF
TGTGCCAGCAGCGACCTGGGGCGGGTAGGAGGCACTGAAGCTTTCTTT